The 2 T cell receptor beta chains presented below share a single source sample, sequenced in a study of spatial heterogeneity in lung cancer. Study-level findings and limits: The study found that expanded intratumoral alpha and beta TCR counts tracked tumor mutation counts.

These receptors' targets are unknown. Time point indicated: sample taken at primary tumor resection. Each CDR3 protein gets one entry after TCRdb re-called the 5' RACE reads with MiXCR. The sample yields 15,000 to 20,000 distinct CDR3 sequences, 6.5% seen once. The sequencing here drew on lung tumor tissue, taken at surgery. These receptors came from a female donor with early-stage non-small cell lung cancer.

This clonotype is labeled medium-sized. This chain connects TRBV20-1 to TRBJ1-5; unclear D gene. V was shortened by 6 bases and J by 2 bases, with 20 bases between the two germline ends. Germline V gives CDR1 DFQATT, CDR2 SNEGSKA (reference sequence). The CDR3 is made up of 16 amino acids. CDR3 sequence: CSAKIGTRHGNQPQHF. CDR3 nucleotide sequence: TGCAGTGCAAAGATCGGAACCAGACACGGCAATCAGCCCCAGCATTTT.

The V gene is TRBV11-2, the J gene TRBJ2-5, with D perhaps matching TRBD2 (6 bases). The germline V gene encodes CDR1 SGHAT and CDR2 FQNNGV. The CDR3 runs 13 residues. V dropped 7 bases and J dropped 7 bases, with 16 bases sitting between them. The CDR3 coding sequence is TGTGCCAGCAAGGGTGGAGGGTCGGTGACCCAGTACTTC. This codes for CASKGGGSVTQYF. The full variable domain, in which reference TRBV11-2 and TRBJ2-5 provide the parts outside the CDR3, is EAGVAQSPRYKIIEKRQSVAFWCNPISGHATLYWYQQILGQGPKLLIQFQNNGVVDDSQLPKDRFSAERLKGVDSTLKIQPAKLEDSAVYLCASKGGGSVTQYFGPGTRLLVL.